This T cell receptor beta chain is drawn from a study of CD8 T cells in ankylosing spondylitis. In TCRdb, the 5' RACE reads were re-called with MiXCR into one record per CDR3 protein. The data hold 300,000 to 350,000 distinct CDR3 sequences, with 11% observed a single time. The CDR3 covers 12 residues. Germline V gives CDR1 SGHRS, CDR2 YFSETQ. Of note for this clonotype: Its cognate antigen is unknown. Since a much larger clone is just one base distant, this may be a read error.

Overall study results and limits: The study identified a TCR beta motif of roughly eight highly homologous variants that appeared characteristic of ankylosing spondylitis blood.

V usage is TRBV5-1 and J usage is TRBJ2-7, with TRBD1 matching over 7 bases. This clonotype was obtained from a female donor with ankylosing spondylitis or in good health (not recorded which). Material for sequencing was blood, either unsorted or a sorted T cell fraction (not recorded which). CDR3: CASSLTGTEQSF. For the CDR3, the DNA is TGCGCCAGCAGCCTAACCGGGACAGAGCAGTCCTTC.